This entry is about one T cell receptor (beta chain). Authors' data handling: Reference gene primer amplification gave estimated nucleated cell counts. Produced via immunoSEQ multiplex PCR; TCRdb's table is partial and in-frame only. V and J calls plus clone size are reproduced from that table; the DNA served to infer D and trimming. The sample yields 100,000 to 150,000 clones, 75% to 85% seen once. This entry belongs to a study of blood T cell repertoires in COVID-19. Study-wide background: Researchers got acute and convalescent COVID-19 samples from the United States, Italy and Spain.

Looked up from germline, CDR1 is LNHDA and CDR2 is SQIVND (reference sequence). The CDR3 is 13 amino acids. V shed 0 bases and J shed 10 bases, with 12 bases lying between them. V is TRBV19 and J is TRBJ1-1; D is ambiguous. The sample was peripheral blood. This receptor was obtained from a woman aged 45-65 years with acute or convalescent COVID-19. CDR3 bases: TGTGCCAGTAGTATAGAAAGACGAGGAAGAGCTTTCTTT. This codes for CASSIERRGRAFF.